Below, one T cell receptor beta chain is given with its context. The antigen is unknown. In the original analysis: Patient CD8+ clones above 1% seldom matched published virus-specific TCRB sequences. TCRdb's copy holds only in-frame clones and misses some; the assay was immunoSEQ multiplex PCR. V and J calls and clone size are given by that table; D and trimming were obtained from the DNA. Of more than 15,000 clones detected, 80% appear once; the ten largest clones hold about a tenth. The data originate from a study of somatic mutations in cytotoxic T cells in rheumatoid arthritis. The CDR3 sequence is 16 residues long. CDR1 is MDHEN and CDR2 is SYDVKM in the germline V gene. J was trimmed by 2 bases and V by 7 bases; bases with no gene match: 13. Regarding the study as a whole: Nobody knew which antigens the expanded CD8+ clones targeted. Neither rheumatoid arthritis patients nor age-matched healthy controls had significantly different CD8+ T-cell clonality from the other group.

This chain connects TRBV28 to TRBJ2-7; 8 bases map to TRBD2. The source of this sequence is an adult with rheumatoid arthritis. The sample taken for sequencing was CD8+ T cells sorted from blood. The CDR3 sequence: CASTPISGGATYEQYF. CDR3 nucleotide sequence: TGTGCCAGCACCCCTATTTCCGGGGGGGCCACCTACGAGCAGTACTTC.